This TCR beta chain was sequenced for a study of T cell responses to AZD1222 COVID-19 vaccine. TCRdb's copy holds only in-frame clones and misses some; the assay was immunoSEQ multiplex PCR. The sample holds about 170,000 clones; about 89% are singletons and the top ten take around 1.6%. CDR3 length equals 18 residues. V lost 0 bases to trimming and J lost 6 bases; unmatched junction nucleotides: 13. CDR1 LGHNA and CDR2 YSLEER come from the germline V gene. The sequencing used peripheral blood, collected on day 0 of AZD1222 vaccination. The chain joins TRBV4-3 to TRBJ2-3; 9 positions match TRBD2. The sequence was obtained from an adult in good health. The CDR3 loop is CASSQDLRREGRGDTQYF. In DNA form, the CDR3 reads TGCGCCAGCAGCCAAGATTTAAGGCGGGAGGGGCGTGGGGATACGCAGTATTTT.